A single sample gave rise to the 14 T cell receptor beta chains below, sequenced in a study of cytomegalovirus exposure and HLA in healthy donors. With 60 Vbeta and 13 Jbeta primers, the PCR was carried out. The table came from immunoSEQ multiplex PCR; TCRdb's copy has only in-frame clones and leaves some out. The repertoire holds around 150,000 clones, 65% to 80% seen once, with roughly 2% in the top ten. Sequencing was carried out using PBMCs. These receptors all come from a female donor in good health and CMV-seronegative.

The rearrangement joins TRBV9 to TRBJ2-1; 14 bases line up with TRBD2. This CDR3 has 18 amino acids. Unmatched junction bases numbered 12, after V lost 3 bases and J lost 7 bases. The germline V gene has CDR1 SGDLS and CDR2 YYNGEE. DNA for the CDR3: TGTGCCAGCAGCGACAACCCAAGACTAGCGGGAGGGGGGAATGAGCAGTTCTTC. It translates to CASSDNPRLAGGGNEQFF.

The rearrangement uses TRBV7-9 and TRBJ1-5; D is perhaps TRBD1 (6 bases). This CDR3 has 15 residues. In germline, CDR1 is SEHNR, CDR2 FQNEAQ (reference sequence). Trimming pared 1 base from V and 2 bases from J, leaving 9 bases between. The CDR3: CASSLGGGGNQPQHF. DNA of the CDR3: TGTGCCAGCAGCTTAGGAGGGGGAGGCAATCAGCCCCAGCATTTT.

On this clone: The sample holds other DNA sequences that translate to the same CDR3. The chain carries TRBV9 and TRBJ1-1; D is perhaps TRBD1 (5 bases). In germline, CDR1 is SGDLS, CDR2 YYNGEE. The CDR3 contains 14 residues. Trimming removed 4 bases at V and 1 base at J, with 11 bases between. Written as DNA, the CDR3 is TGTGCCAGCAGCCGTGAAACAGGGAACACTGAAGCTTTCTTT. Its translation: CASSRETGNTEAFF.

For this clone: One junction end does not reproduce the germline sequence, and a read error may be involved. The chain links TRBV29-1 to TRBJ1-2; D perhaps matches TRBD1 (6 bases). CDR3 length: 10 residues. Germline values: CDR1 SQVTM, CDR2 ANQGSEA. CDR3: CSVEETGPLF. The CDR3 nucleotides are TGCAGCGTTGAAGAAACAGGGCCGCTCTTC.

The chain has TRBV5-1 and TRBJ1-1; tentative D call: TRBD1 (6 bases). V lost 1 base to trimming and J lost 4 bases, with 11 bases between them. Germline CDR1 and CDR2: SGHRS and YFSETQ. The CDR3 contains 14 residues. The CDR3 DNA is TGCGCCAGCAGCTTGCAACAGGGCCCCACTGAAGCTTTCTTT. Translated: CASSLQQGPTEAFF. The full variable domain, its missing parts supplied by reference TRBV5-1 and TRBJ1-1, is KAGVTQTPRYLIKTRGQQVTLSCSPISGHRSVSWYQQTPGQGLQFLFEYFSETQRNKGNFPGRFSGRQFSNSRSEMNVSTLELGDSALYLCASSLQQGPTEAFFGQGTRLTVV.

The V call is TRBV5-1, the J call TRBJ2-1; tentative D call: TRBD1 (6 bases). The germline gives CDR1 SGHRS, CDR2 YFSETQ. The CDR3 consists of 15 residues. V was shortened by 1 base and J by 10 bases, with 18 bases between the two germline ends. As DNA, the CDR3 is TGCGCCAGCAGCTTGAGTGGACAGATGGTAAGGGAGCAGTTCTTC. It yields the protein CASSLSGQMVREQFF.

A single count supports this clone. This rearrangement joins TRBV18 to TRBJ2-2; D not certain. The CDR3 has 14 residues. Germline CDR1 reads KGHSH; CDR2 reads LQKENI. V was cut by 2 bases and J by 4 bases, with 8 bases left in between. In DNA, the CDR3 is TGTGCCAGCTCACCAATCCAGATCACCGGGGAGCTGTTTTTT. Translated: CASSPIQITGELFF.

This clone was seen a handful of times. This rearrangement joins TRBV6-1 to TRBJ1-6, with D possibly TRBD1 on 5 matching bases. With 4 bases removed from V and 9 bases from J, the gap between germline ends came to 16 bases. The CDR3 loop spans 15 amino acids. Germline CDR1 and CDR2: MNHNS and SASEGT. CDR3 in DNA: TGTGCCAGCAGTGTCGGGCCCCCAGGGATTTCACCCCTCCACTTT. The encoded protein is CASSVGPPGISPLHF.

For this clone: Relative to the germline gene, one junction end is altered; a read error may explain this. The rearrangement uses TRBV2 and TRBJ2-2, with 10 bases identical to TRBD2. Germline V gives CDR1 SNHLY, CDR2 FYNNEI. There are 15 residues in the CDR3. The CDR3 bases are TGTGCCAGCAGAGAAGGAGCGGGGGGGATCGGGGAGCTGTTTTTT. Its translation is CASREGAGGIGELFF.

V and J are TRBV10-3 and TRBJ2-3; perhaps TRBD1 as D (5 bases). Germline values: CDR1 ENHRY, CDR2 SYGVKD. V was cut by 8 bases and J by 3 bases, with 12 bases left in between. This CDR3 contains 13 residues. CDR3 sequence (DNA): TGTGCCATCCAGGACAACCGGACAGATACGCAGTATTTT. This encodes CAIQDNRTDTQYF.

The genes are TRBV6-5 and TRBJ1-1, with D maybe TRBD1 (6 bases). The V and J ends lost 5 bases and 6 bases respectively, with 13 bases between them. Germline V gene data show CDR1 as MNHEY and CDR2 as SVGAGI. There are 13 residues in the CDR3. CDR3 protein: CASSGSYRAEAFF. The CDR3 DNA is TGTGCCAGCAGTGGTAGCTACAGGGCTGAAGCTTTCTTT.

This clone came up a few times. The chain combines TRBV2 with TRBJ2-2; D remains ambiguous. The CDR3 spans 14 residues. The germline V gene has CDR1 SNHLY and CDR2 FYNNEI. Trimming pared 8 bases from V and 1 base from J, leaving 11 bases between. The CDR3 region has the DNA TGTGCCAGCCGCAGGCAGATGAACACCGGGGAGCTGTTTTTT. This codes for CASRRQMNTGELFF.

The chain uses TRBV6-1 and TRBJ2-1; 10 positions agree with TRBD2. V lost 4 bases and J lost 7; bases outside the gene matches: 10. Germline-derived CDR1 and CDR2 are MNHNS and SASEGT. There are 16 residues in the CDR3. CDR3 DNA: TGTGCCAGCAGTGCACCCCCAGCGGGAGGGAGGAATGAGCAGTTCTTC. As protein: CASSAPPAGGRNEQFF.

This clone was picked up one time. This chain connects TRBV5-8 to TRBJ2-2; 9 nucleotides match TRBD2. This CDR3 has 17 residues. J lost 4 bases, V lost 4 bases, and 11 bases had no gene match. Germline V gene sequence: CDR1 SGHTS, CDR2 YDEGEE. The CDR3 is CASSREMASGVTGELFF. CDR3 DNA: TGTGCCAGCAGCCGGGAGATGGCTAGCGGGGTCACCGGGGAGCTGTTTTTT.